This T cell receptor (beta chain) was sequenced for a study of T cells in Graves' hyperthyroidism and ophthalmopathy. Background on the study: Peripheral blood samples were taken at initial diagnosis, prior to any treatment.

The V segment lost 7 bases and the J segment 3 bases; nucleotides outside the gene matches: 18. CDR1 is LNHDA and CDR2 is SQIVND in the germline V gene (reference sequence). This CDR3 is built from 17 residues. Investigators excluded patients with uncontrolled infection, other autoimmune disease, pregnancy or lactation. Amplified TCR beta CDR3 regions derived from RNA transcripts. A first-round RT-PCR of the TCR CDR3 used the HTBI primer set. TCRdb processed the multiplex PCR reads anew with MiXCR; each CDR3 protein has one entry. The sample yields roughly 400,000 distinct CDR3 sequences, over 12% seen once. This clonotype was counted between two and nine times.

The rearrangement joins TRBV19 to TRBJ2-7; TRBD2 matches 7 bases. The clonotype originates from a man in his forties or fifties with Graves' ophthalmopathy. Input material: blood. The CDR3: CASIGFAKRDHYYEQYF. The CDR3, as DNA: TGTGCCAGTATAGGCTTCGCCAAGCGGGACCACTACTACGAGCAGTACTTC.